This paragraph covers one T cell receptor beta chain sequence. Its antigen is unknown. V was clipped by 0 bases and J by 6 bases; unmatched bases: 4. CDR1 is SGHNT and CDR2 is YYREEE in the germline V gene (reference sequence). CDR3 length: 15 residues. Naivety among CD8 cells was defined by CD45RO negativity and positive CCR7 selection, thereby excluding terminally differentiated effector memory CD45RA+ cells. The data were taken from a study of shared clonotypes between healthy human individuals. Running of the assay took place at deep level. Produced via immunoSEQ multiplex PCR; TCRdb's table is partial and in-frame only. The repertoire holds around 2.1 million clones, with roughly 91% as singletons. General study results and limits: Non-shared clonotypes displayed generation probabilities falling below those of clonotypes present in all four donors. The authors sampled blood alone, and tissue repertoires likely differ. Donors were few, which limited the genetic and exposure-history diversity represented.

The source material was naive CD8+ T cells from PBMCs. The gene calls are TRBV5-4 and TRBJ2-1; TRBD1 aligns across 9 bases. The source of this sequence is a man between 18 and 29 years old in good health. Some clones in this sample may be carry-over from other donors' samples. The CDR3 DNA follows: TGTGCCAGCAGCTTGGAGGTGGACAGGGGCAATGAGCAGTTCTTC. It encodes CASSLEVDRGNEQFF.